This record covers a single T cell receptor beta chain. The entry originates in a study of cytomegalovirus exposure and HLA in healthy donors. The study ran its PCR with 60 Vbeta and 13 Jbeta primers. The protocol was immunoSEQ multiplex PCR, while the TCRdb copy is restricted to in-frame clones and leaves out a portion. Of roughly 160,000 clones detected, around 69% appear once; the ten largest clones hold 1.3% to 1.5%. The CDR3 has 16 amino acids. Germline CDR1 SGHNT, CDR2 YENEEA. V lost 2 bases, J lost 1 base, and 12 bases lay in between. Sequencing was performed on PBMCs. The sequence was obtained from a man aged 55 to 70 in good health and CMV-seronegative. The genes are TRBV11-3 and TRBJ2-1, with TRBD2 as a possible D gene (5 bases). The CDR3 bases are TGTGCCAGCAGCTTACGAGGGCAGGTATCCTACAATGAGCAGTTCTTC. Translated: CASSLRGQVSYNEQFF.